This TCR beta chain was identified during a study of shared clonotypes between healthy human individuals. Study at large: Donor composition was a couple of women and three men, aged 18 to 49.

As originally analysed: Without quality scores, immunoSEQ junctional reads could not be filtered like full-length reads. Clones were sequenced by immunoSEQ multiplex PCR, and TCRdb holds only the in-frame ones, with some missing. V and J calls and clone size follow that table, whereas D and trimming were derived from the DNA. The sample has 560,000 or so clones, about 96% seen once. The CDR3 extends over 15 amino acids. V lost 5 bases and J 4 bases, leaving 15 bases between the germline ends. Germline CDR1 and CDR2: SEHNR and FQNEAQ (reference sequence). CD45RO-negative, CCR7-selected cells formed the naive CD8 fraction, which excluded terminally differentiated effector memory CD45RA+ cells. Only Caucasian adults living in Nashville, Tennessee served as donors.

The TCR was taken from a woman in her 30s in good health. Input material: naive CD8+ T cells sorted from blood. The rearrangement joins TRBV7-9 to TRBJ2-1; D is ambiguous. CDR3 region: CASSPRVMAYNEQFF. In DNA form, the CDR3 reads TGTGCCAGCAGCCCCAGAGTTATGGCGTACAATGAGCAGTTCTTC.